The present entry profiles one T cell receptor (beta chain) with its context. This entry is derived from a study of T cell changes during pregnancy in multiple sclerosis. Trimming left V 5 bases short and J 2 bases short, with 19 bases between. This CDR3 region has 16 residues. Germline V gene sequence: CDR1 SGHVS, CDR2 FNYEAQ. The protocol was immunoSEQ multiplex PCR, while the TCRdb copy is restricted to in-frame clones and leaves out a portion. Of some 70,000 clones in the sample, 90% were seen once. This chain uses TRBV7-6 with TRBJ2-7; maybe TRBD2 (6 bases). The sample consisted of peripheral blood, taken in the third trimester of pregnancy. This TCR was sampled from a female donor with multiple sclerosis, enrolled in a pregnancy study. Here the CDR3 DNA reads TGTGCCAGCAGCCTAGGGACCGGAGGGGATCCCTACGAGCAGTACTTC. This translates into CASSLGTGGDPYEQYF.